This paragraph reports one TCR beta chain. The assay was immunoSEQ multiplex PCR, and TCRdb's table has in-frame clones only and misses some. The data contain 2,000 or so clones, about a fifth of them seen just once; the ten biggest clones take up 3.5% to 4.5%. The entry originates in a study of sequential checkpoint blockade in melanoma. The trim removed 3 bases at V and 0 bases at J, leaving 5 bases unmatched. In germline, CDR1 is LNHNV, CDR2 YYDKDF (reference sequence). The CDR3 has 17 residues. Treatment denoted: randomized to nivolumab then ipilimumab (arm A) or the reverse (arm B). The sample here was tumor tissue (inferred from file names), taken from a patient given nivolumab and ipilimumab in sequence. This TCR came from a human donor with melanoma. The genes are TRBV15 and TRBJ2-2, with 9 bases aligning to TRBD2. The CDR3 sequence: CATSSRGLAPNTGELFF. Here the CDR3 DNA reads TGTGCCACCAGCAGCCGGGGACTAGCCCCGAACACCGGGGAGCTGTTTTTT.